These 11 T cell receptor beta chains share one sample of origin, sequenced in a study of identical twins. TCRdb re-derived calls from the 5' RACE reads in MiXCR, one entry per CDR3 protein. The sample has 600,000 to 850,000 distinct CDR3 sequences; 15% to 20% are singletons. The same sample was also used in a study of T cells expressing NK-cell markers.

The source material was PBMCs. The origin of the receptors is a woman under 30 in good health.

Only a few counts were recorded for this clonotype. This sequence joins TRBV10-3 and TRBJ2-7; 11 bases line up with TRBD1. The CDR3 totals 15 residues. Unmatched junction bases numbered 4, after V lost 3 bases and J lost 3 bases. The germline V gene has CDR1 ENHRY and CDR2 SYGVKD. CDR3 in amino acids: CAISDAGTGGYEQYF. CDR3 coding DNA: TGTGCCATCAGTGACGCCGGGACAGGGGGCTACGAGCAGTACTTC.

V is TRBV12-3 or TRBV12-4 and J is TRBJ1-1; D is uncertain. V shed 2 bases and J shed 3 bases, with 7 bases lying between them. This CDR3 contains 13 residues. The CDR3 DNA reads as TGTGCCAGCAGTTTAAACTGGGACACTGAAGCTTTCTTT. Translating it yields CASSLNWDTEAFF.

V usage is TRBV10-3 and J usage is TRBJ2-2, with 7 bases lining up with TRBD2. After removal of 10 bases from V and 5 bases from J, the junction contained 7 bases not matched to a gene. CDR3 size: 13 residues. The V gene's germline CDR1 is ENHRY and CDR2 SYGVKD. The CDR3 is CASRGDQTGELFF. DNA for the CDR3: TGTGCCAGTCGGGGGGATCAGACCGGGGAGCTGTTTTTT.

V and J are TRBV20-1 and TRBJ1-1; no clear D. CDR3 length equals 14 residues. V lost 5 bases and J lost 0, with 13 bases in between. CDR1 is DFQATT and CDR2 is SNEGSKA in the germline V gene (reference sequence). The CDR3 DNA reads as TGCAGTGCTTTAAGACCCAGCGTGAACACTGAAGCTTTCTTT. It encodes CSALRPSVNTEAFF.

The V gene is TRBV7-6, the J gene TRBJ2-7; no clear D. V was pared by 0 bases and J by 5 bases, with 11 bases between. The germline CDR1 and CDR2 sequences are SGHVS and FNYEAQ. CDR3 size: 14 residues. The CDR3 loop reads CASSLAGSPHEQYF. Written as DNA, the CDR3 is TGTGCCAGCAGCTTAGCCGGCTCCCCGCACGAGCAGTACTTC.

This sequence joins TRBV5-6 and TRBJ2-2; 7 nucleotides line up with TRBD1. Germline CDR1 and CDR2: SGHDT and YYEEEE. This CDR3 comprises 15 residues. The V and J ends lost 4 bases and 4 bases, in that order; junction bases with no gene match: 7. As DNA, the CDR3 is TGTGCCAGCAGCCGCCCGGGACAGAGCACCGGGGAGCTGTTTTTT. It is translated as CASSRPGQSTGELFF.

There are many counts of this clonotype. The chain joins TRBV12-3 or TRBV12-4 to TRBJ2-5, with D hard to call. V gave up 3 bases and J gave up 0 bases, with 5 bases separating them. There are 13 residues in the CDR3. For the CDR3, the DNA is TGTGCCAGCAGTTTTTCCAACCAAGAGACCCAGTACTTC. It yields the protein CASSFSNQETQYF.

This clonotype was counted only a few times. V gene TRBV15 combines with J gene TRBJ1-5; D might be TRBD1 (6 bases). CDR3 length: 17 residues. CDR1 and CDR2 from the germline V gene are LNHNV and YYDKDF (reference sequence). V shed 9 bases and J shed 0 bases, with 21 bases lying between them. This CDR3 is CATPGTGIPYSNQPQHF. The CDR3 DNA is TGTGCCACTCCTGGAACAGGGATCCCTTATAGCAATCAGCCCCAGCATTTT.

The sample holds a few counts of this clonotype. The V and J genes are TRBV5-1 and TRBJ2-6, with a weak D call TRBD1 (5 bases). Germline V gene lookup returns CDR1 SGHRS and CDR2 YFSETQ. V lost 3 bases and J 0 bases, leaving 7 bases between the germline ends. The CDR3 runs to 15 residues. CDR3 sequence reads: CASSSGNSGANVLTF. CDR3 DNA: TGCGCCAGCAGCTCAGGGAACTCTGGGGCCAACGTCCTGACTTTC.

There are a few counts of this clonotype. The chain has TRBV20-1 and TRBJ2-7; D may be TRBD2 (6 bases). With 5 bases removed from V and 1 base from J, the gap between germline ends came to 9 bases. This CDR3 is built from 12 residues. Looked up from germline, CDR1 is DFQATT and CDR2 is SNEGSKA (reference sequence). The CDR3 coding sequence is TGCAGTGCTGCTAGCGTATCCTACGAGCAGTACTTC. Translation gives CSAASVSYEQYF.

This clonotype has only a few counts. The V call is TRBV12-3 or TRBV12-4, the J call TRBJ1-1; TRBD1 matches 7 bases. The V gene end was trimmed by 3 bases and the J gene end by 4 bases; junction bases not matched to a gene: 5. The CDR3 contains 14 residues. As DNA, the CDR3 is TGTGCCAGCAGTTTCGGGAGACAGGGCACTGAAGCTTTCTTT. Encoded protein: CASSFGRQGTEAFF.